What follows is one TCR beta chain and its context. The data belong to a study of blood T cell repertoires in COVID-19. The V end was cut by 3 bases, the J end by 8 bases, with 13 bases between. Germline lookup yields CDR1 MNHEY and CDR2 SVGAGI. The length of the CDR3 is 13 residues. Participants were aged about 18 to 90 years from about two dozen US areas. Exposed enrollees encountered a COVID-19 case at some point within 2 weeks before study entry. As originally analysed: Amplification of reference gene primers provided the estimated nucleated cell counts. Repertoires were generated with immunoSEQ multiplex PCR, while TCRdb's copy carries only in-frame clones and drops some. V and J calls plus clone size are reproduced from that table; the DNA served to infer D and trimming. The sample shows approximately 190,000 clones, 84% of them seen only once.

The source is a woman in her twenties or thirties who had been exposed to COVID-19. Sequencing was done on a sample of PBMCs or T cells enriched from blood (not recorded which). This chain connects TRBV6-5 to TRBJ1-2, with D maybe TRBD1 (6 bases). This CDR3 reads CASSYLYREGYTF. The DNA of the CDR3 is TGTGCCAGCAGTTATCTATACAGGGAAGGCTACACCTTC.